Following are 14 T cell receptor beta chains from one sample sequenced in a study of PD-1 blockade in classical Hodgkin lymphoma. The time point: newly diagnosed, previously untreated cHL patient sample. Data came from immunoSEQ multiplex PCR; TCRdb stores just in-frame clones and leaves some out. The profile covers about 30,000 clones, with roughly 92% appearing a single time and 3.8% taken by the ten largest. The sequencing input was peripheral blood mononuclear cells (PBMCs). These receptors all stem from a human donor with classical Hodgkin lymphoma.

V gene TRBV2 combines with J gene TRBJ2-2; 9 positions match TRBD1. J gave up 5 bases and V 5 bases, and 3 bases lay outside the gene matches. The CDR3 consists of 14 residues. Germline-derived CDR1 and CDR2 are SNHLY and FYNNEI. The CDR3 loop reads CASSPGTGTGELFF. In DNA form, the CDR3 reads TGTGCCAGCAGTCCCGGGACAGGGACCGGGGAGCTGTTTTTT.

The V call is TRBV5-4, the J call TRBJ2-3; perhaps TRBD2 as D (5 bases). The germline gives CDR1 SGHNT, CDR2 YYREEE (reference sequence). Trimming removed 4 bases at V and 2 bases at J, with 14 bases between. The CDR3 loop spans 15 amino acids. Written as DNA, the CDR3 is TGTGCCAGCAGCCCGAGCCTAGCTTACACAGATACGCAGTATTTT. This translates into CASSPSLAYTDTQYF.

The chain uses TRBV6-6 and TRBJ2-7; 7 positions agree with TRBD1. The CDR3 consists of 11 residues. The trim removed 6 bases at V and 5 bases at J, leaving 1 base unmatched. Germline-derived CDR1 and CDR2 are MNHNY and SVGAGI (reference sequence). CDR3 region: CASRDRDEQYF. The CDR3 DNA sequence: TGTGCCAGCAGAGACAGGGACGAGCAGTACTTC.

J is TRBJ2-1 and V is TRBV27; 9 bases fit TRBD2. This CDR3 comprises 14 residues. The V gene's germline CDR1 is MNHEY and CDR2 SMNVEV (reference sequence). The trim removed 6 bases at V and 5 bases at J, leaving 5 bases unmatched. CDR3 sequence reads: CASRKGLANNEQFF. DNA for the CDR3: TGTGCCAGCAGAAAAGGACTAGCGAACAATGAGCAGTTCTTC.

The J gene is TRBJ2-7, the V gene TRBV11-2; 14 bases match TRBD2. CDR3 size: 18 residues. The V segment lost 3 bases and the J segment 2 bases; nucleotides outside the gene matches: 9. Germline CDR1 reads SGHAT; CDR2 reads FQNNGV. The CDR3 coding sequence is TGTGCCAGCAGCTTGATGAGACTAGCGGGAGGGCGAGCCTACGAGCAGTACTTC. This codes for CASSLMRLAGGRAYEQYF.

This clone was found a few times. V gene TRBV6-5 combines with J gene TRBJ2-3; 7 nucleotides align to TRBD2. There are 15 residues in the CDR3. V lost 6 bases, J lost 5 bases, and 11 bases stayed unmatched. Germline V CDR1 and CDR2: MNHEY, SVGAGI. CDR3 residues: CASSTFAGAKDTQYF. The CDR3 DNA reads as TGTGCCAGCAGCACCTTTGCGGGAGCGAAAGATACGCAGTATTTT.

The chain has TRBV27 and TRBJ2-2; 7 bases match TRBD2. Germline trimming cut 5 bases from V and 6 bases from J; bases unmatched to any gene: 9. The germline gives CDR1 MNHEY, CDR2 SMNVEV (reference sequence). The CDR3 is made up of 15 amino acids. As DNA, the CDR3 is TGTGCCAGCAGTCCACGCGGGACTACCCCCGGGGAGCTGTTTTTT. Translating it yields CASSPRGTTPGELFF.

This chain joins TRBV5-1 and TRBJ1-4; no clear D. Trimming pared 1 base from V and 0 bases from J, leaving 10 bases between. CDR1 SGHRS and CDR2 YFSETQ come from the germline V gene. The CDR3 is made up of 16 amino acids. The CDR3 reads CASSLNTPATNEKLFF. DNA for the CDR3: TGCGCCAGCAGCTTGAACACACCGGCAACTAATGAAAAACTGTTTTTT.

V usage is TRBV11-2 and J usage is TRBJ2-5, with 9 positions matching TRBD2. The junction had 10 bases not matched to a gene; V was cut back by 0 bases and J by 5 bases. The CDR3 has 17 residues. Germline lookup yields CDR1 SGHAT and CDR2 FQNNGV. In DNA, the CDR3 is TGTGCCAGCAGCTTAGATGTCGCGGGAGGGCTAAGTGAGACCCAGTACTTC. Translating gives CASSLDVAGGLSETQYF.

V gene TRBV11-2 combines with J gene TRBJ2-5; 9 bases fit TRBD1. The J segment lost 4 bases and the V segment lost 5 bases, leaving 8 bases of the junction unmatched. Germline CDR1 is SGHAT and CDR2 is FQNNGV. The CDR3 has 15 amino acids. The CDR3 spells CASSTRDRVGETQYF. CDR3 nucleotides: TGTGCCAGCAGCACGCGGGACAGGGTCGGAGAGACCCAGTACTTC.

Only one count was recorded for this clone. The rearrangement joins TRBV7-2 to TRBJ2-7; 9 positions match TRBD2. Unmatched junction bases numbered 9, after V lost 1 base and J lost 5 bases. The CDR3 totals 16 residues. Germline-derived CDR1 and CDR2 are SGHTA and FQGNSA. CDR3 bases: TGTGCCAGCAGCTTAGATCGGGCGGGAGGGCCGAACGAGCAGTACTTC. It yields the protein CASSLDRAGGPNEQYF.

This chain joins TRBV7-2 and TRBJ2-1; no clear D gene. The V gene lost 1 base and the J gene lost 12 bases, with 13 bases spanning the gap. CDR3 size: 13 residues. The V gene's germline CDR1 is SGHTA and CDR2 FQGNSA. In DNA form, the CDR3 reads TGTGCCAGCAGCTTAGACCTCATTAGTCCGCAGTTCTTC. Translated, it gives CASSLDLISPQFF.

CDR3 nucleotides: TGTGCCAGCAGCCCACAGGGGAGGCATGAAAAACTGTTTTTT. This codes for CASSPQGRHEKLFF. The chain couples TRBV5-6 to TRBJ1-4, with 7 bases fitting TRBD1. This CDR3 region has 14 residues. In germline, CDR1 is SGHDT, CDR2 YYEEEE. The ends lost 4 bases at V and 6 bases at J; junction bases unmatched: 6.

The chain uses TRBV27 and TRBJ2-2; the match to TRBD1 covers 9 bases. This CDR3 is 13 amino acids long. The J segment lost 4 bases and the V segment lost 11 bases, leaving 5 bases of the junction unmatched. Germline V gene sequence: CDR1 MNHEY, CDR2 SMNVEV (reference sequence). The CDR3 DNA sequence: TGTGCCTCGGGACAGGGAAGCACCGGGGAGCTGTTTTTT. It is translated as CASGQGSTGELFF.